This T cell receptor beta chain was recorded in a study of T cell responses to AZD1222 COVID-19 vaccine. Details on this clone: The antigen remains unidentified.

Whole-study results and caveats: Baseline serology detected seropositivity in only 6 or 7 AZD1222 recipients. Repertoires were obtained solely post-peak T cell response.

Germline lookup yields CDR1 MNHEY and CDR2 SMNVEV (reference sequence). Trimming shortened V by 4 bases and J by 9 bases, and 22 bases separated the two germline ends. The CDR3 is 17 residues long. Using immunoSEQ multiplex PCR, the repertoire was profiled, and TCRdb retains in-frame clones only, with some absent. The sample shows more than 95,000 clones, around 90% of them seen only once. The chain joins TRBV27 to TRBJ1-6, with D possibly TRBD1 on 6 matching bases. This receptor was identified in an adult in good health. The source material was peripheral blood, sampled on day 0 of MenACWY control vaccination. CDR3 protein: CASSSQLRGPWFSPLHF. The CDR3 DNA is TGTGCCAGCAGTTCCCAACTCAGGGGCCCTTGGTTTTCACCCCTCCACTTT.